These 2 T cell receptor beta chains were sequenced from one sample in a study of tissue T cells after allogeneic stem cell transplantation. Using immunoSEQ multiplex PCR, the repertoire was profiled, and TCRdb retains in-frame clones only, with some absent. The sample holds approximately 7,400 clones, 60% to 70% seen once. What was sequenced was blood. Source of these receptors: a female BALB/c mouse in good health. Strain haplotype (MHC): H2-d.

Concerning this clone: Each gene name is a mouse one. The sequence runs out 1 residue before the end of the CDR3; the remainder is reconstructed from the germline J gene. This chain connects TRBV13-2 to TRBJ1-4, with unresolved D. The V gene lost 3 bases and the J gene lost 4 bases, with 4 bases spanning the gap. Germline values: CDR1 NNHNN, CDR2 SYGAGS (reference sequence). The CDR3 loop spans 12 amino acids. The sequenced part of the CDR3 DNA is TGTGCCAGCGGTGCTGTCAACGAAAGATTATTT. Its protein product is CASGAVNERLF. In full, the CDR3 reads CASGAVNERLFF.

This clone came up a few times. Gene names and germline match the mouse. Read sequence stops 1 residue before the CDR3 end, and the germline J gene provides the missing end. The V and J genes are TRBV5 and TRBJ2-7; TRBD2 matches at 11 bases. Germline CDR1 and CDR2: LGHNA and YNLKQL (reference sequence). The CDR3 extends over 14 amino acids. V shed 3 bases and J 3 bases; nucleotides not matched to a gene: 1. The CDR3 here is CASSHGTGGYEQYF. CDR3 DNA (partial): TGTGCCAGCAGCCACGGGACTGGGGGCTATGAACAGTAC.